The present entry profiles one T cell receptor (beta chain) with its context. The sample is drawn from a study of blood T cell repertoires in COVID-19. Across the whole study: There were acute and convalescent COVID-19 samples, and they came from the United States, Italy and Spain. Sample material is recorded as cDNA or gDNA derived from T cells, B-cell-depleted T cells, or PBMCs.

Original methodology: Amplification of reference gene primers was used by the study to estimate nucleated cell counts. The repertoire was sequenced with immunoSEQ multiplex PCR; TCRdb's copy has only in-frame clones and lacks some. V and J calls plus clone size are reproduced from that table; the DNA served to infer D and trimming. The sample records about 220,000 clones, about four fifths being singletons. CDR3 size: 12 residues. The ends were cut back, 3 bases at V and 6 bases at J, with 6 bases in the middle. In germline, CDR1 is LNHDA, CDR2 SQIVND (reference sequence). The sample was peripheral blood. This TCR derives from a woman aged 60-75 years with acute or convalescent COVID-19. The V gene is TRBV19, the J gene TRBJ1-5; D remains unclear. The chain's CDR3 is CASSILGQPQHF. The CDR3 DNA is TGTGCCAGTAGTATTCTAGGTCAGCCCCAGCATTTT.